This TCR beta chain is from a study of shared T cell receptors in the human thymus. TCRdb's copy holds only in-frame clones and misses some; the assay was immunoSEQ multiplex PCR. The profile shows roughly 550,000 clones, 78% of them singletons. The CDR3 length is 14 residues. The ends lost 8 bases at V and 3 bases at J; junction bases unmatched: 10. The germline V gene has CDR1 SQVTM and CDR2 ANQGSEA. This sample also belongs to another study, concerning human thymus T cells. This second study notes: Each of the donors was a healthy Finnish infant who was undergoing open corrective cardiac surgery for congenital heart defects. Thymic tissue was derived from resections collected during corrective heart surgery. What appeared biased in thymic and blood repertoires was the usage of V and J genes. Thymic repertoires of unrelated individuals were reported in related research to overlap highly.

The sample consisted of thymocytes. The receptor's source is a boy younger than two with a congenital heart defect. This chain connects TRBV29-1 to TRBJ2-3; 8 bases map to TRBD1. The CDR3 DNA is TGCAGCTTCCCCCGGGACAGGAGTACAGATACGCAGTATTTT. Its protein product is CSFPRDRSTDTQYF.